This passage covers 10 T cell receptor beta chains from one sample sequenced in a study of technical replicates of blood from a few donors. Sequenced by immunoSEQ multiplex PCR; TCRdb stores in-frame clones only, minus some. This repertoire shows around 79,000 clones, roughly 94% found once; its top ten account for about 0.4%. The specimen sequenced was T cells isolated from PBMCs. Receptors were obtained from a human donor in good health.

This clone appeared a single time. The chain joins TRBV9 to TRBJ1-2, with 8 nucleotides matching TRBD1. The CDR3 is 13 amino acids. Losses at the gene ends were 3 bases for V and 6 bases for J; bases not matched to a gene: 4. The germline CDR1 and CDR2 sequences are SGDLS and YYNGEE. CDR3: CASSGQGSDGYTF. As DNA, the CDR3 is TGTGCCAGCAGCGGACAGGGGAGCGATGGCTACACCTTC.

The chain has TRBV6-4 and TRBJ2-3, with D unclear. Trimming left V 3 bases short and J 0 bases short, with 10 bases between. Looked up from germline, CDR1 is MRHNA and CDR2 is SNTAGT. This CDR3 has 15 residues. The CDR3 sequence is CASSEGRPSTDTQYF. The DNA for the CDR3 is TGTGCCAGCAGTGAGGGCAGACCTAGCACAGATACGCAGTATTTT.

The chain couples TRBV21-1 to TRBJ1-1. TRBV21-1 is a pseudogene segment. The CDR3 extends over 14 amino acids. The CDR3: CASSKSVKNTEAFF. The CDR3, as DNA: TGTGCCAGCAGCAAATCTGTTAAGAACACTGAAGCTTTCTTT.

The rearrangement uses TRBV28 and TRBJ1-2; tentative D call: TRBD1 (5 bases). The CDR3 has 15 amino acids. Trimming pared 3 bases from V and 5 bases from J, leaving 16 bases between. Germline CDR1 is MDHEN and CDR2 is SYDVKM. The DNA of the CDR3 is TGTGCCAGCAGTTTTTCTCCTTCAGGGCGATATGGCTACACCTTC. Amino acids: CASSFSPSGRYGYTF.

The chain joins TRBV7-3 to TRBJ2-1; a weak D match, TRBD2 (6 bases). Trimming cost V 5 bases and J 9 bases, with 17 bases left between them. Looked up from germline, CDR1 is SGHTA and CDR2 is FQGTGA. The CDR3 totals 14 residues. This CDR3 reads CASSPRVGGGEQFF. In DNA, the CDR3 is TGTGCCAGCAGCCCTAGAGTGGGAGGCGGTGAGCAGTTCTTC.

The V gene is TRBV27, the J gene TRBJ2-1; 7 bases line up with TRBD2. The CDR3 totals 14 residues. The V gene end was trimmed by 4 bases and the J gene end by 6 bases; junction bases not matched to a gene: 6. The V gene's germline CDR1 is MNHEY and CDR2 SMNVEV (reference sequence). The CDR3 here is CASSWGRAGNEQFF. The CDR3 DNA sequence: TGTGCCAGCAGTTGGGGGAGGGCTGGCAATGAGCAGTTCTTC.

V is TRBV11-3 and J is TRBJ2-5, with 9 bases lining up with TRBD1. This CDR3 is 15 amino acids long. Trimming cost V 5 bases and J 4 bases; bases outside gene matches: 8. The germline gives CDR1 SGHNT, CDR2 YENEEA. This CDR3 is CASSPRDRERETQYF. CDR3 DNA sequence: TGTGCCAGCAGCCCACGGGACAGGGAGAGAGAGACCCAGTACTTC. Based on the CDR3 plus reference TRBV11-3 and TRBJ2-5, the full variable domain is EAGVVQSPRYKIIEKKQPVAFWCNPISGHNTLYWYLQNLGQGPELLIRYENEEAVDDSQLPKDRFSAERLKGVDSTLKIQPAELGDSAVYLCASSPRDRERETQYFGPGTRLLVL.

The sample holds a few counts of this clone. The chain recombines TRBV10-3 with TRBJ2-5; 9 bases agree with TRBD2. The V gene's germline CDR1 is ENHRY and CDR2 SYGVKD. CDR3 size: 15 residues. Trimming at V came to 4 bases and at J to 2 bases, leaving 5 bases not matched to a gene. The CDR3 DNA reads as TGTGCCATCAGTGGGGCTACTAGCGGGCAAGAGACCCAGTACTTC. Its translation: CAISGATSGQETQYF.

CDR3 nucleotides: TGTGCCAGCAGTTACTCGACAGGCTTAAGCTCCTACGAGCAGTACTTC. Its protein is CASSYSTGLSSYEQYF. The chain recombines TRBV6-5 with TRBJ2-7; possible D gene TRBD1, 6 bases. Germline V gene sequence: CDR1 MNHEY, CDR2 SVGAGI. Between the trimmed V and J ends, which lost 0 bases and 0 bases, there was a span of 12 bases. The CDR3 covers 16 residues.

The chain combines TRBV5-8 with TRBJ1-2; the match to TRBD1 covers 7 bases. Germline CDR1 reads SGHTS; CDR2 reads YDEGEE. V lost 4 bases to trimming and J lost 6 bases; unmatched junction nucleotides: 15. This CDR3 comprises 16 residues. CDR3 sequence reads: CASSLLWGATGNGYTF. CDR3 coding DNA: TGTGCCAGCAGCCTTCTATGGGGCGCGACAGGGAATGGCTACACCTTC. The full variable domain, rest sourced from reference TRBV5-8 and TRBJ1-2, is EAGVTQSPTHLIKTRGQQATLRCSPISGHTSVYWYQQALGLGLQFLLWYDEGEERNRGNFPPRFSGRQFPNYSSELNVNALELEDSALYLCASSLLWGATGNGYTFGSGTRLTVV.